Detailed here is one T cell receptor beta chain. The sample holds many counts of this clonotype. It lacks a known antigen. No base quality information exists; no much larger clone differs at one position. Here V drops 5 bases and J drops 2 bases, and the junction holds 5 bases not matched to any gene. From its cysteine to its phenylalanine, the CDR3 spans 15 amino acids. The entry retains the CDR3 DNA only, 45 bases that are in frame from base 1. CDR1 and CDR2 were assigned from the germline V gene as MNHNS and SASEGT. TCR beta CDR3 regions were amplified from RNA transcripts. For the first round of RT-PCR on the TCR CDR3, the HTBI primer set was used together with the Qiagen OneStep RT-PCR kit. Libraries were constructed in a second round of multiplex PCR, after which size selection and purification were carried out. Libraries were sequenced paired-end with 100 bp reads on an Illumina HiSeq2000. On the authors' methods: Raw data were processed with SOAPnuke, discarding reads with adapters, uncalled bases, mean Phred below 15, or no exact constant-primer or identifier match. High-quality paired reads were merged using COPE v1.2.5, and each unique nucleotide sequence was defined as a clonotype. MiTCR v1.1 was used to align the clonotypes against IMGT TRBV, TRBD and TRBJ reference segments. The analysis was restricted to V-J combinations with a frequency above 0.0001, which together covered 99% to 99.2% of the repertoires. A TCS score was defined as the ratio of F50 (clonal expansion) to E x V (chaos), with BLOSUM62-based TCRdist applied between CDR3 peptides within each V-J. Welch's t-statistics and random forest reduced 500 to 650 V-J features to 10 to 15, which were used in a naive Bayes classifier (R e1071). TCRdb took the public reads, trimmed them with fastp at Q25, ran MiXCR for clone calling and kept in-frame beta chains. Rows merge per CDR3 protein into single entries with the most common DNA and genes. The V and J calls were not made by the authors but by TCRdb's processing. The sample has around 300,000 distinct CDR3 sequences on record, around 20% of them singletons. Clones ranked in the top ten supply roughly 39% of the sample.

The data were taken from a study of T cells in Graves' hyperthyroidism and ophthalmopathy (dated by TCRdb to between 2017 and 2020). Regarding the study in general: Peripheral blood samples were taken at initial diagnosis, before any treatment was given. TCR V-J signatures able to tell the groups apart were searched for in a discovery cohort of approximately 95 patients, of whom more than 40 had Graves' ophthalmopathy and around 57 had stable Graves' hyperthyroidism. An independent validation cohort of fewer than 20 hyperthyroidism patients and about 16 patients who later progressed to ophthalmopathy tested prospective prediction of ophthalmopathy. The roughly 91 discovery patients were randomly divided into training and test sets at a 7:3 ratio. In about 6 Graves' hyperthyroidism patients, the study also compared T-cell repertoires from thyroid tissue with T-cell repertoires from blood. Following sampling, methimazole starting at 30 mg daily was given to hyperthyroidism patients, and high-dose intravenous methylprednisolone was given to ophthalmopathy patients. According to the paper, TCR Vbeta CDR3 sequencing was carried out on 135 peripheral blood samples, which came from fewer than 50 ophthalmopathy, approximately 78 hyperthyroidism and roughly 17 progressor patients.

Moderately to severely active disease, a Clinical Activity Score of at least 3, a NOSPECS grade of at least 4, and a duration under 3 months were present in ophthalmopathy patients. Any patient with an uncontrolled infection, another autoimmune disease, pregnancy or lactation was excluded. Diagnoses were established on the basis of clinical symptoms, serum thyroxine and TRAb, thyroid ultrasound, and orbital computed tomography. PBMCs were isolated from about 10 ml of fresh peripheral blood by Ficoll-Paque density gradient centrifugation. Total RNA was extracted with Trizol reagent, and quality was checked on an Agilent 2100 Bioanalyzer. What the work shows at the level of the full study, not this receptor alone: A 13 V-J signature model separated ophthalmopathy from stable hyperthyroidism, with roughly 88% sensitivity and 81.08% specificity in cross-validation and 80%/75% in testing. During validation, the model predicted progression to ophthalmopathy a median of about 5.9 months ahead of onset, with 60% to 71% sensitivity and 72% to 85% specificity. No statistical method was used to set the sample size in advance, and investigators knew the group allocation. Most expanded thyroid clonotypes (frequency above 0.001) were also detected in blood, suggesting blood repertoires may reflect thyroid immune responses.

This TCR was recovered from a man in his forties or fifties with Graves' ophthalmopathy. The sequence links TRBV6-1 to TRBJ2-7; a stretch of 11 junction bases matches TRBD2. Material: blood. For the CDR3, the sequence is CASSSGTSGTYEQYF. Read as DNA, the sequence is TGTGCCAGCAGTTCCGGGACTAGCGGTACCTACGAGCAGTACTTC.